The 21 T cell receptor beta chains reported below all come from one sample, sequenced in a study of vaccination and CD4 T cells after COVID-19 (dated by TCRdb to between 2022 and 2023). No cognate antigen is known for these TCRs. To prepare the library, PCR was applied. TCRdb shows the sequencer as Illumina iSeq 100. DNA from cultured CD4+ T cells was subjected to TCR sequencing with the Oncomine TCR Beta short-read assay at the Johns Hopkins FTIC core. Using fastp trimming at Q25 and MiXCR clonotype assembly, TCRdb reanalyzed the public sequencing data and kept in-frame beta chains. Records with the same CDR3 protein are collapsed into one entry carrying the most frequent genes and DNA. This sample comprises about 6,900 distinct CDR3 sequences, under 25% of them detected only once. Clones ranked in the top ten supply 32% of the sample. The treatment or condition label, as the study defines it: roughly 10-day PBMC culture with coronavirus spike peptide pools or control peptides (ViraFEST assay). CD4+ T cells from unexposed donors were collected before the COVID-19 pandemic (2011-2018).

Sequences were obtained from CD4+ T cells from blood, cultured in vitro. The receptors were sampled from a human donor in good health.

The chain couples TRBV5-1 to TRBJ1-2; unclear D gene. The length of the CDR3 is 17 residues. The ends were cut back, 0 bases at V and 5 bases at J, with 20 bases in the middle. Germline CDR1 is SGHRS and CDR2 is YFSETQ. CDR3 sequence (DNA): TGCGCCAGCAGCTTGGCCGTCCGAGGTCGCTCCGGGTATGGCTACACCTTC. It encodes CASSLAVRGRSGYGYTF.

This clonotype was seen a few times. The J gene is TRBJ2-3, the V gene TRBV29-1; perhaps D is TRBD1 or TRBD2 (5 bases each). CDR3 length: 15 residues. Germline CDR1 SQVTM, CDR2 ANQGSEA. Trimming left V 6 bases short and J 0 bases short, with 16 bases between. CDR3 sequence (DNA): TGCAGCGTAGGCCCGTCTGGGGGAAGCACAGATACGCAGTATTTT. It codes for CSVGPSGGSTDTQYF.

The chain recombines TRBV6-5 with TRBJ2-7; no definite D call. The CDR3 sequence is 11 residues long. Germline V gives CDR1 MNHEY, CDR2 SVGAGI. V was pared by 0 bases and J by 6 bases, with 3 bases between. The CDR3, as DNA: TGTGCCAGCAGTTACTCGACCGAGCAGTACTTC. It yields the protein CASSYSTEQYF.

The chain combines TRBV29-1 with TRBJ1-1; the D gene is possibly TRBD1 (6 bases). This CDR3 region has 11 residues. Trimming removed 5 bases at V and 5 bases at J, with 9 bases between. Germline loops: CDR1 SQVTM, CDR2 ANQGSEA. CDR3 sequence: CSVQQGTEAFF. As DNA, the CDR3 is TGCAGCGTTCAACAGGGTACTGAAGCTTTCTTT. Based on the CDR3 plus reference TRBV29-1 and TRBJ1-1, the full variable domain is SAVISQKPSRDICQRGTSLTIQCQVDSQVTMMFWYRQQPGQSLTLIATANQGSEATYESGFVIDKFPISRPNLTFSTLTVSNMSPEDSSIYLCSVQQGTEAFFGQGTRLTVV.

This chain joins TRBV30 and TRBJ1-5; possible D gene TRBD1, 5 bases. This CDR3 contains 13 residues. Germline V gene sequence: CDR1 GTSNPN, CDR2 SVGIG (reference sequence). V was trimmed by 1 base and J by 5 bases, leaving 9 bases between them. CDR3 in DNA: TGTGCCTGGAGTGATGGGGGGGATCAGCCCCAGCATTTT. Its translation: CAWSDGGDQPQHF.

The chain links TRBV5-6 to TRBJ1-2, with unresolved D. The CDR3 length is 14 residues. Trimming shortened V by 2 bases and J by 7 bases, and 15 bases separated the two germline ends. Looked up from germline, CDR1 is SGHDT and CDR2 is YYEEEE. This CDR3 is CASSFGRPSGGYTF. Written as DNA, the CDR3 is TGTGCCAGCAGCTTCGGACGGCCCTCAGGTGGCTACACCTTC.

The rearrangement links TRBV20-1 to TRBJ2-2, with D possibly being TRBD2 (6 bases). CDR1 and CDR2 (germline): DFQATT, SNEGSKA (reference sequence). This CDR3 has 13 residues. V was cut by 8 bases and J by 4 bases, with 14 bases left in between. CDR3 in DNA: TGCAGTTTCGTCGGTAGCGGCACCGGGGAGCTGTTTTTT. It specifies CSFVGSGTGELFF.

The chain uses TRBV11-2 and TRBJ1-3, with no clear D. Trimming left V 1 base short and J 0 bases short, with 7 bases between. Germline-derived CDR1 and CDR2 are SGHAT and FQNNGV. The CDR3 is 15 amino acids. The CDR3 DNA follows: TGTGCCAGCAGCTTAGCTCCCCTCTCTGGAAACACCATATATTTT. Amino acid sequence: CASSLAPLSGNTIYF.

This clonotype was found once. V usage is TRBV11-2 and J usage is TRBJ1-1; D ambiguous. CDR1 and CDR2 (germline): SGHAT, FQNNGV. The CDR3 is made up of 13 amino acids. With 5 bases removed from V and 4 bases from J, the gap between germline ends came to 11 bases. The chain's CDR3 is CASSRGEFTEAFF. CDR3 sequence (DNA): TGTGCCAGCAGCCGAGGTGAATTCACTGAAGCTTTCTTT.

The V call is TRBV5-1, the J call TRBJ1-1, with 9 bases identical to TRBD1. There are 14 residues in the CDR3. Trimming cost V 5 bases and J 6 bases; bases outside gene matches: 8. Germline V gene sequence: CDR1 SGHRS, CDR2 YFSETQ. CDR3 nucleotides: TGCGCCAGCAGTTTAGACAGGGGGGTTTCTGAAGCTTTCTTT. As protein: CASSLDRGVSEAFF.

This sequence joins TRBV7-9 and TRBJ2-3; D might be TRBD1 or TRBD2, each matching 5 bases. CDR3 length: 17 amino acids. With 2 bases removed from V and 0 bases from J, the gap between germline ends came to 15 bases. Germline CDR1 is SEHNR and CDR2 is FQNEAQ (reference sequence). CDR3 in DNA: TGTGCCAGCAGCTTAAGGGGCGGGCAGGTCAGCACAGATACGCAGTATTTT. It encodes CASSLRGGQVSTDTQYF.

CDR3: CSAGQGAPAVRAFF. CDR3 nucleotides: TGCAGTGCCGGACAGGGGGCGCCAGCCGTTAGGGCTTTCTTT. The V and J genes are TRBV20-1 and TRBJ1-1, with 11 bases lining up with TRBD1. The germline V gene encodes CDR1 DFQATT and CDR2 SNEGSKA (reference sequence). CDR3 length: 14 amino acids. V dropped 6 bases and J dropped 11; count of bases not matched to a gene: 14.

This clonotype is medium-sized (0.01 to 0.1%) in the sample. The CDR3 DNA follows: TGTGCCAGCAGTGTCAGGGATAACTATGGCTACACCTTC. This gives the protein CASSVRDNYGYTF. The J gene is TRBJ1-2, the V gene TRBV6-1; D may be TRBD1 (5 bases). V dropped 4 bases and J dropped 1 base, with 7 bases sitting between them. In germline, CDR1 is MNHNS, CDR2 SASEGT. The CDR3 sequence is 13 residues long.

This clonotype showed up just a few times. V is TRBV7-9 and J is TRBJ1-2; 9 bases match TRBD1. The J segment lost 7 bases and the V segment lost 1 base, leaving 4 bases of the junction unmatched. The CDR3 covers 14 residues. Germline CDR1 reads SEHNR; CDR2 reads FQNEAQ (reference sequence). CDR3 region: CASSLGTGDGGYTF. The CDR3 coding sequence is TGTGCCAGCAGCTTAGGGACAGGGGACGGTGGCTACACCTTC.

By its share, this clonotype is medium-sized. CDR3 region: CSASDFRYNEQFF. CDR3 DNA: TGCAGTGCTAGTGACTTCAGATACAATGAGCAGTTCTTC. The chain has TRBV20-1 and TRBJ2-1; D gene ambiguous. V dropped 3 bases and J dropped 4 bases, with 10 bases sitting between them. The CDR3 length is 13 residues. The germline V gene has CDR1 DFQATT and CDR2 SNEGSKA (reference sequence).

The V gene is TRBV24-1, the J gene TRBJ2-1; 15 bases map to TRBD2. Unmatched junction bases numbered 4, after V lost 2 bases and J lost 6 bases. The germline V gene has CDR1 KGHDR and CDR2 SFDVKD. The CDR3 is 17 amino acids. Here the CDR3 reads CATSDWTSGGALNEQFF. The CDR3 DNA is TGTGCCACCAGTGATTGGACTAGCGGGGGGGCGCTCAATGAGCAGTTCTTC.

The CDR3: CASSQTGMVDGYTF. In DNA form, the CDR3 reads TGTGCCAGCTCGCAGACAGGGATGGTCGATGGCTACACCTTC. This rearrangement joins TRBV18 to TRBJ1-2, with 7 bases identical to TRBD1. CDR3 length: 14 residues. With 6 bases clipped from V and 6 bases from J, the junction kept 10 bases outside the gene matches. Germline V CDR1 and CDR2: KGHSH, LQKENI.

Only a few counts were recorded for this clonotype. This sequence joins TRBV7-9 and TRBJ2-3; D may be TRBD2 (5 bases). CDR1 SEHNR and CDR2 FQNEAQ come from the germline V gene (reference sequence). With 5 bases removed from V and 1 base from J, the gap between germline ends came to 22 bases. The CDR3 is made up of 18 amino acids. Written as DNA, the CDR3 is TGTGCCAGCAGCGCGGAAGGTGGTGGGCCCGGGGGCACAGATACGCAGTATTTT. Amino acids: CASSAEGGGPGGTDTQYF.

CDR3 in amino acids: CASSPTESTDTQYF. CDR3 coding DNA: TGTGCCAGCAGCCCAACAGAAAGCACAGATACGCAGTATTTT. This chain uses TRBV11-2 with TRBJ2-3; unclear D gene. Trimming left V 5 bases short and J 0 bases short, with 9 bases between. The V gene's germline CDR1 is SGHAT and CDR2 FQNNGV. The CDR3 totals 14 residues.

The V and J genes are TRBV27 and TRBJ2-3; perhaps TRBD1 as D (5 bases). The CDR3 covers 14 residues. Deletions cut 2 bases from V and 6 bases from J, with 12 bases between. Germline loops: CDR1 MNHEY, CDR2 SMNVEV (reference sequence). The CDR3 sequence: CASSLIDSGDTQYF. The CDR3, as DNA: TGTGCCAGCAGTTTAATTGACTCAGGGGATACGCAGTATTTT.

This clonotype was recorded a few times. The V call is TRBV15, the J call TRBJ2-5, with D maybe TRBD1 (6 bases). V gave up 0 bases and J gave up 4 bases, with 15 bases separating them. Per the germline V gene, CDR1 is LNHNV and CDR2 is YYDKDF (reference sequence). This CDR3 spans 16 amino acids. The CDR3: CATSRDRGTGPETQYF. In DNA form, the CDR3 reads TGTGCCACCAGCAGAGATCGGGGCACAGGGCCAGAGACCCAGTACTTC. Together with reference TRBV15 and TRBJ2-5, the CDR3 gives the full variable domain: DAMVIQNPRYQVTQFGKPVTLSCSQTLNHNVMYWYQQKSSQAPKLLFHYYDKDFNNEADTPDNFQSRRPNTSFCFLDIRSPGLGDTAMYLCATSRDRGTGPETQYFGPGTRLLVL.